This T cell receptor (beta chain) originates from a study of T cell responses to AZD1222 COVID-19 vaccine. Findings and caveats of the study: Unmutated regions of variants are reportedly targeted by nearly half of spike-specific TCRs. Vaccination with two AZD1222 doses was followed by a rise in Spike-specific TCR breadth and depth. Females made up more of the donors, who were largely white British, and clonal diversity may have come out too low. Spike-wide coverage was observed for vaccine-associated CD4 TCRs, with dominant responses at 160-218 and 743-854.

The CDR3 consists of 12 residues. V was shortened by 6 bases and J by 3 bases, with 9 bases between the two germline ends. Germline lookup yields CDR1 LNHDA and CDR2 SQIVND (reference sequence). In the case of this clone: What it binds is not known.

Sequencing used immunoSEQ multiplex PCR; TCRdb keeps in-frame clones, though not all of them. The sample contains fewer than 130,000 clones, around 94% of which appear only once. The TCR was taken from an adult in good health. The specimen was peripheral blood, collected on day 0 of AZD1222 vaccination. The chain employs TRBV19 and TRBJ2-7, with D unresolved. This CDR3 reads CASSPNGYEQYF. The CDR3 DNA reads TGTGCCAGTAGCCCCAATGGCTACGAGCAGTACTTC.